This T cell receptor beta chain was recorded in a study of shared T cell receptors in the human thymus. Sequencing was performed with immunoSEQ multiplex PCR; in TCRdb, only in-frame clones are kept and a portion is missing. This sample carries around 730,000 clones, 75% to 90% of them seen once, and the ten largest clones take roughly 0.01%. V lost 2 bases, J lost 3 bases, and 19 bases lay in between. CDR1 KGHSH and CDR2 LQKENI come from the germline V gene. This CDR3 spans 17 amino acids. A further study also used this sample, focusing on human thymus T cells. That investigation notes: Corrective surgery for congenital heart defects was being performed on the healthy Finnish infants who served as donors. The study used thymus tissue resected during corrective heart surgery. Thymic repertoires of unrelated individuals were reported in related research to overlap highly.

Sequencing was carried out using thymocytes. The chain combines TRBV18 with TRBJ1-2; D remains ambiguous. The TCR originated in a girl less than two years old with a congenital heart defect. Here the CDR3 reads CASSPSRSSPTYYGYTF. The DNA for the CDR3 is TGTGCCAGCTCACCAAGTAGAAGCTCTCCGACTTACTATGGCTACACCTTC.